The next 30 T cell receptor beta chains were all read from a single sample in a study of blood T cells in healthy people across ages. With a J-beta primer mix and a sample-barcoded 5' primer, a second PCR ran about 7 to 11 cycles. One entry per CDR3 protein results from TCRdb running MiXCR on the 5' RACE reads. The sample lists about 800,000 distinct CDR3 sequences, 20% to 30% occurring once. These data also featured in a second study, about T cells of mothers and their children.

The sequencing sample was made of blood. Every receptor here comes from a boy aged 10-17 years in good health.

CDR3 bases: TGCAGTGCTAGGGATCGAGAAAGACCTGGAAACACCATATATTTT. Translation: CSARDRERPGNTIYF. The chain is built from TRBV20-1 and TRBJ1-3, with D uncertain. The V and J ends lost 3 bases and 2 bases respectively, with 14 bases between them. This CDR3 has 15 amino acids. In germline, CDR1 is DFQATT, CDR2 SNEGSKA (reference sequence).

This clonotype was seen only a few times. J is TRBJ1-4 and V is TRBV7-6, with D unclear. The germline V and J ends were trimmed by 5 bases and 8 bases, with 18 bases remaining between them. The germline V gene has CDR1 SGHVS and CDR2 FNYEAQ. CDR3 length: 15 residues. The CDR3 sequence is CASSPGVGIAEKLFF. CDR3 nucleotide sequence: TGTGCCAGCAGCCCTGGGGTGGGGATTGCCGAAAAACTGTTTTTT.

V is TRBV12-5 and J is TRBJ2-5; TRBD2 matches at 8 bases. The J call is doubtful: the DNA matches TRBJ2-1 better. CDR1 LGHNT and CDR2 FRNRAP come from the germline V gene. CDR3 size: 16 residues. CDR3 DNA sequence: TGTGCTAGTGGTTTGGTAGGCGCTAGCGGGTACAATGAGCAGTTCTTC. It specifies CASGLVGASGYNEQFF.

The table lists this clonotype with a few counts. The chain is built from TRBV7-6 and TRBJ2-2; no clear D gene. The CDR3 runs 15 residues. Trimming removed 5 bases at V and 5 bases at J, with 15 bases between. Germline CDR1 reads SGHVS; CDR2 reads FNYEAQ. The CDR3 DNA sequence: TGTGCCAGCAGCCCCGGACCGGGCGCGACCGGGGAGCTGTTTTTT. It codes for CASSPGPGATGELFF.

The chain joins TRBV2 to TRBJ2-7, with 10 positions matching TRBD2. With V trimmed by 3 bases and J by 2 bases, 7 bases remained unmatched. The germline V gene encodes CDR1 SNHLY and CDR2 FYNNEI. CDR3 length: 16 amino acids. CDR3: CASSDIWTSGAYEQYF. The CDR3 DNA follows: TGTGCCAGCAGTGACATTTGGACTAGCGGAGCCTACGAGCAGTACTTC.

The gene calls are TRBV15 and TRBJ1-6; unclear D gene. Trimming stripped 8 bases from V and 0 bases from J, with 5 bases between. Germline V gene sequence: CDR1 LNHNV, CDR2 YYDKDF (reference sequence). CDR3 length equals 13 residues. CDR3 DNA: TGTGCCACCGAAAGCTCCTATAATTCACCCCTCCACTTT. Translated, it gives CATESSYNSPLHF.

The chain links TRBV12-3 or TRBV12-4 to TRBJ1-4, with 9 nucleotides matching TRBD1. V dropped 10 bases and J dropped 4; count of bases not matched to a gene: 7. CDR3 size: 14 residues. The CDR3 sequence: CANRGQGRNEKLFF. The CDR3 nucleotides are TGTGCCAACAGGGGACAGGGCCGTAATGAAAAACTGTTTTTT.

In this sample, this clonotype turned up a few times. This chain links TRBV7-9 with TRBJ2-1, with a weak D call TRBD2 (6 bases). CDR1 is SEHNR and CDR2 is FQNEAQ in the germline V gene (reference sequence). The CDR3 length is 15 residues. This CDR3 is CAIPRDGGEYNEQFF. CDR3 nucleotide sequence: TGTGCTATACCCCGGGACGGCGGGGAATACAATGAGCAGTTCTTC. The complete variable domain, with remaining parts taken from reference TRBV7-9 and TRBJ2-1, reads DTGVSQNPRHKITKRGQNVTFRCDPISEHNRLYWYRQTLGQGPEFLTYFQNEAQLEKSRLLSDRFSAERPKGSFSTLEIQRTEQGDSAMYLCAIPRDGGEYNEQFFGPGTRLTVL.

This chain uses TRBV27 with TRBJ1-1, with a possible D match to TRBD1 (6 bases). Germline CDR1 MNHEY, CDR2 SMNVEV (reference sequence). With 5 bases removed from V and 5 bases from J, the gap between germline ends came to 18 bases. CDR3 length: 15 residues. The CDR3 here is CASSKPQGGYTEAFF. The CDR3 region has the DNA TGTGCCAGCAGTAAGCCACAGGGAGGTTATACTGAAGCTTTCTTT.

J is TRBJ2-5 and V is TRBV28; the D gene is possibly TRBD1 (5 bases). The DNA end is more similar to TRBJ2-7, so the J call may be wrong. CDR3 length: 14 residues. Germline V gene sequence: CDR1 MDHEN, CDR2 SYDVKM. The CDR3 DNA sequence: TGTGCCAGCAGCTCGGTTCAGGGAACAGGCGAGCAGTACTTC. Residues: CASSSVQGTGEQYF.

The rearrangement joins TRBV12-3 or TRBV12-4 to TRBJ2-1; 10 positions match TRBD2. The CDR3 covers 16 residues. J lost 0 bases, V lost 5 bases, and 4 bases had no gene match. CDR3 in amino acids: CASSRWTSGSYNEQFF. As DNA, the CDR3 is TGTGCCAGCAGTCGGTGGACTAGCGGCTCCTACAATGAGCAGTTCTTC.

The CDR3 is CSVDVTRAQGQYF. Here the CDR3 DNA reads TGCAGCGTTGACGTAACTAGAGCCCAGGGCCAGTACTTC. V is TRBV29-1 and J is TRBJ2-5; D may be TRBD1 or TRBD2 (5 bases each). The CDR3 extends over 13 amino acids. V was shortened by 3 bases and J by 10 bases, with 18 bases between the two germline ends. Looked up from germline, CDR1 is SQVTM and CDR2 is ANQGSEA.

This clonotype was picked up a small number of times. The V gene is TRBV29-1, the J gene TRBJ1-4; TRBD1 matches 7 bases. Germline values: CDR1 SQVTM, CDR2 ANQGSEA. Trimming at V came to 8 bases and at J to 0 bases, leaving 6 bases not matched to a gene. The CDR3 has 14 amino acids. CDR3 residues: CSMAGTATNEKLFF. The CDR3 DNA sequence: TGCAGCATGGCTGGGACAGCAACTAATGAAAAACTGTTTTTT.

DNA for the CDR3: TGTGCCAGCAGCATAACAGTATACGAGCAGTACTTC. Translation: CASSITVYEQYF. The chain links TRBV6-2 or TRBV6-3 to TRBJ2-5; the D is unclear. The tail of the sequence fits TRBJ2-7 better, so the J call may be wrong. The CDR3 extends over 12 amino acids. The germline CDR1 and CDR2 sequences are MNHEY and SVGEGT.

The chain combines TRBV27 with TRBJ2-5; 7 nucleotides line up with TRBD2. The better agreement between TRBJ2-7 and the DNA end casts doubt on the J call. Germline lookup yields CDR1 MNHEY and CDR2 SMNVEV (reference sequence). The CDR3 runs 16 residues. The CDR3 coding sequence is TGTGCCAGCAGTTTATCGAGGGGCCCGCGGGAGTACGAGCAGTACTTC. Protein product: CASSLSRGPREYEQYF.

A few counts support this clonotype. V usage is TRBV20-1 and J usage is TRBJ1-3; TRBD1 matches at 7 bases. CDR3 length: 14 residues. Germline-derived CDR1 and CDR2 are DFQATT and SNEGSKA (reference sequence). With V trimmed by 6 bases and J by 3 bases, 8 bases remained unmatched. The CDR3 is CSAHQQGYGNTIYF. DNA for the CDR3: TGCAGTGCCCACCAACAGGGGTATGGAAACACCATATATTTT.

This chain connects TRBV12-3 or TRBV12-4 to TRBJ2-7, with 9 bases identical to TRBD2. After removal of 2 bases from V and 0 bases from J, the junction contained 5 bases not matched to a gene. The CDR3 covers 16 residues. CDR3 sequence reads: CASSLMAGGRSYEQYF. CDR3 sequence (DNA): TGTGCCAGCAGTTTAATGGCGGGAGGGCGCTCCTACGAGCAGTACTTC.

The chain uses TRBV5-1 and TRBJ2-7; D perhaps matches TRBD1 (6 bases). The germline gives CDR1 SGHRS, CDR2 YFSETQ. The V end lost 2 bases, the J end lost 5 bases, and 14 bases lay between the germline ends. This CDR3 is 14 amino acids long. CDR3 loop: CASSLGQGINEQYF. For the CDR3, the DNA is TGCGCCAGCAGCTTAGGGCAGGGGATCAACGAGCAGTACTTC. Based on the CDR3 plus reference TRBV5-1 and TRBJ2-7, the full variable domain is KAGVTQTPRYLIKTRGQQVTLSCSPISGHRSVSWYQQTPGQGLQFLFEYFSETQRNKGNFPGRFSGRQFSNSRSEMNVSTLELGDSALYLCASSLGQGINEQYFGPGTRLTVT.

The V gene is TRBV29-1, the J gene TRBJ2-1; a possible D gene is TRBD2 (5 bases). Trimming removed 4 bases at V and 0 bases at J, with 10 bases between. The germline V gene encodes CDR1 SQVTM and CDR2 ANQGSEA. This CDR3 is 14 amino acids long. DNA of the CDR3: TGCAGCGTTGCAAGCGGACGCTCCTACAATGAGCAGTTCTTC. Translating gives CSVASGRSYNEQFF.

This clonotype has more than one count but fewer than ten. This chain connects TRBV29-1 to TRBJ1-1; D is unresolved. The CDR3 length is 10 residues. Germline CDR1 reads SQVTM; CDR2 reads ANQGSEA. Trimming shortened V by 6 bases and J by 1 base, and 3 bases separated the two germline ends. The CDR3 nucleotides read TGCAGCGTGACGAACACTGAAGCTTTCTTT. As protein: CSVTNTEAFF.

This clonotype has just a few counts. J is TRBJ2-1 and V is TRBV4-3; TRBD1 matches 7 bases. This CDR3 is built from 13 residues. The trim removed 0 bases at V and 9 bases at J, leaving 2 bases unmatched. The germline gives CDR1 LGHNA, CDR2 YSLEER. DNA for the CDR3: TGCGCCAGCAGCCAAGAGCACAGGGGTGAGCAGTTCTTC. The encoded protein is CASSQEHRGEQFF.

This sequence joins TRBV4-1 and TRBJ2-2; D remains ambiguous. Germline-derived CDR1 and CDR2 are MGHRA and YSYEKL. The CDR3 consists of 13 residues. V shed 9 bases and J shed 0 bases, with 8 bases lying between them. The CDR3 loop reads CASGWTNTGELFF. The CDR3 nucleotides are TGCGCCAGTGGTTGGACGAACACCGGGGAGCTGTTTTTT.

The rearrangement links TRBV10-3 to TRBJ2-5; 11 nucleotides agree with TRBD2. Germline V gives CDR1 ENHRY, CDR2 SYGVKD. This CDR3 region has 17 residues. V was pared by 5 bases and J by 4 bases, with 12 bases of the junction left unmatched. CDR3 sequence (DNA): TGTGCCATCAGTCCCACGAAACTAGCGGGAGCTGTAGAGACCCAGTACTTC. Translation gives CAISPTKLAGAVETQYF.

This clonotype was observed a handful of times. The genes are TRBV20-1 and TRBJ2-1; 8 nucleotides match TRBD1. The CDR3 spans 15 residues. After removal of 0 bases from V and 3 bases from J, the junction contained 4 bases not matched to a gene. Per the germline V gene, CDR1 is DFQATT and CDR2 is SNEGSKA (reference sequence). This CDR3 is CSAREPGQVYNEQFF. The CDR3 nucleotides read TGCAGTGCTAGAGAACCGGGACAGGTCTACAATGAGCAGTTCTTC.

The V call is TRBV18, the J call TRBJ1-4, with D tentatively TRBD1 (5 bases). The V gene's germline CDR1 is KGHSH and CDR2 LQKENI. V shed 2 bases and J shed 8 bases, with 18 bases lying between them. The CDR3 totals 16 residues. CDR3 in amino acids: CASSPGIRGGEEKLFF. CDR3 bases: TGTGCCAGCTCACCAGGTATCCGTGGGGGAGAAGAAAAACTGTTTTTT.

This clonotype occurred a few times. The CDR3 loop is CASSVALGQGFHGELFF. The CDR3 region has the DNA TGTGCCAGCAGCGTAGCTTTGGGACAGGGGTTTCACGGGGAGCTGTTTTTT. V gene TRBV9 combines with J gene TRBJ2-2, with 10 bases identical to TRBD1. This CDR3 spans 17 amino acids. Germline V gene data show CDR1 as SGDLS and CDR2 as YYNGEE. Losses at the gene ends were 0 bases for V and 7 bases for J; bases not matched to a gene: 9.

This clonotype was observed a few times. This rearrangement joins TRBV20-1 to TRBJ2-7; D gene unclear. The germline CDR1 and CDR2 sequences are DFQATT and SNEGSKA (reference sequence). V was pared by 3 bases and J by 2 bases, with 11 bases between. This CDR3 comprises 13 residues. In DNA, the CDR3 is TGCAGTGCTAGCCTAGACATTGCCTACGAGCAGTACTTC. This gives the protein CSASLDIAYEQYF.

This clonotype was seen more than once but under ten times. This chain connects TRBV6-5 to TRBJ2-1; D is perhaps TRBD1 (5 bases). The CDR3 is 13 amino acids. Trimming pared 0 bases from V and 9 bases from J, leaving 9 bases between. Looked up from germline, CDR1 is MNHEY and CDR2 is SVGAGI. The CDR3, as DNA: TGTGCCAGCAGTTACTCGGGGCAGACTGAGCAGTTCTTC. Its protein is CASSYSGQTEQFF.

Of note for this clonotype: The CDR3 end shows no conserved phenylalanine or tryptophan, and so a read error is likely. The CDR3 bases are TGCAGCGTCCTGACGGAAAGCTACAATGAGCAGTTCCTC. Its translation is CSVLTESYNEQFL. This chain links TRBV29-1 with TRBJ2-1, with unresolved D. The CDR3 runs 13 residues. The germline V gene encodes CDR1 SQVTM and CDR2 ANQGSEA. Trimming removed 6 bases from V and 3 bases from J, with 12 bases in between.

The chain is built from TRBV12-3 or TRBV12-4 and TRBJ1-1; a weak D match, TRBD1 (5 bases). The ends were cut back, 6 bases at V and 7 bases at J, with 6 bases in the middle. This CDR3 region has 10 residues. CDR3: CASSQGEAFF. The CDR3 DNA follows: TGTGCCAGCAGCCAGGGTGAAGCTTTCTTT.